One and the same sample provided the 29 T cell receptor beta chains below, sequenced in a study of CD8+ T cells in alopecia areata. cDNA prepared by RNA extraction and subsequent reverse transcription served as the template for sequencing. TCRdb's copy holds only in-frame clones and misses some; the assay was immunoSEQ multiplex PCR. The table has about 160,000 clones, roughly 65% seen once; the top ten hold approximately 0.91%. The treatment here: oral pan-JAK inhibitor, 5-10 mg twice daily. The sample consisted of CD4+ T cells sorted from blood, taken at week 4, from a patient treated with tofacitinib. Receptors were obtained from a human donor with alopecia areata.

There are a few counts of this clone. This sequence joins TRBV19 and TRBJ2-3; TRBD2 is a possible D gene (5 bases). V was pared by 8 bases and J by 5 bases, with 14 bases between. Germline lookup yields CDR1 LNHDA and CDR2 SQIVND (reference sequence). The length of the CDR3 is 13 residues. CDR3 DNA: TGTGCCAGTCGAGGCCCGAGGGAAGATACGCAGTATTTT. Amino acid sequence: CASRGPREDTQYF.

V gene TRBV5-1 combines with J gene TRBJ2-1; possibly TRBD1 or TRBD2 for D (7 bases each). CDR1 SGHRS and CDR2 YFSETQ come from the germline V gene. The CDR3 has 14 amino acids. Trimming took off 2 bases at V and 7 bases at J, with 13 bases between the two ends. The CDR3 nucleotides are TGCGCCAGCAGCTTCCAGGGGGGGAATAATGAGCAGTTCTTC. Its translation: CASSFQGGNNEQFF.

This clone was seen a single time. The V and J genes are TRBV30 and TRBJ1-2; 9 bases agree with TRBD1. With 5 bases clipped from V and 4 bases from J, the junction kept 11 bases outside the gene matches. CDR3 length: 15 amino acids. In germline, CDR1 is GTSNPN, CDR2 SVGIG (reference sequence). The CDR3 sequence is CAWRQGEAASYGYTF. The CDR3 DNA sequence: TGTGCCTGGCGACAGGGGGAAGCTGCTAGCTATGGCTACACCTTC.

J is TRBJ1-2 and V is TRBV28; no reliable D call. V shed 3 bases and J shed 8 bases, with 10 bases lying between them. The CDR3 length is 12 residues. Germline lookup yields CDR1 MDHEN and CDR2 SYDVKM. The CDR3 protein is CASSFAGKGYTF. The CDR3, as DNA: TGTGCCAGCAGTTTTGCCGGGAAAGGCTACACCTTC.

This clone was observed a single time. The chain has TRBV20-1 and TRBJ1-2, with D hard to call. This CDR3 spans 11 amino acids. Germline CDR1 reads DFQATT; CDR2 reads SNEGSKA (reference sequence). V was clipped by 6 bases and J by 4 bases, with 9 bases between them. This CDR3 is CSALGFYGYTF. The CDR3 DNA follows: TGCAGTGCCCTCGGATTCTATGGCTACACCTTC.

This clone was detected only once. J is TRBJ2-1 and V is TRBV5-6, with D unclear. The germline gives CDR1 SGHDT, CDR2 YYEEEE. V dropped 7 bases and J dropped 4 bases, with 3 bases sitting between them. CDR3 length: 10 amino acids. This CDR3 reads CASGYNEQFF. The CDR3 bases are TGTGCCAGCGGATACAATGAGCAGTTCTTC.

In its sample, this clone was seen a few times. V usage is TRBV29-1 and J usage is TRBJ1-2; D is unclear. The CDR3 is made up of 11 amino acids. The germline V and J ends were trimmed by 3 bases and 2 bases, with 4 bases remaining between them. CDR1 is SQVTM, CDR2 ANQGSEA, per germline. CDR3 DNA: TGCAGCGTTGAGGGAAACTATGGCTACACCTTC. The encoded protein is CSVEGNYGYTF.

This clone has a handful of counts. V and J are TRBV19 and TRBJ1-1; D gene unclear. In germline, CDR1 is LNHDA, CDR2 SQIVND (reference sequence). The CDR3 spans 13 residues. Trimming removed 10 bases at V and 1 base at J, with 13 bases between. The CDR3 is CATSRTGNTEAFF. CDR3 DNA: TGTGCCACCTCACGGACGGGGAACACTGAAGCTTTCTTT. Variable domain in full (rest from reference TRBV19 and TRBJ1-1): DGGITQSPKYLFRKEGQNVTLSCEQNLNHDAMYWYRQDPGQGLRLIYYSQIVNDFQKGDIAEGYSVSREKKESFPLTVTSAQKNPTAFYLCATSRTGNTEAFFGQGTRLTVV.

J is TRBJ2-7 and V is TRBV14; unclear D gene. The V end lost 4 bases, the J end lost 2 bases, and 18 bases lay between the germline ends. Germline V gene lookup returns CDR1 SGHDN and CDR2 FVKESK. The CDR3 runs 16 residues. The CDR3 nucleotides read TGTGCCAGCAGCCTCTCATGGGCCAGCTTCACCTACGAGCAGTACTTC. It specifies CASSLSWASFTYEQYF.

The sample holds a few counts of this clone. The chain is built from TRBV7-2 and TRBJ2-5; TRBD1 matches 8 bases. The V gene end was trimmed by 5 bases and the J gene end by 3 bases; junction bases not matched to a gene: 5. This CDR3 has 14 amino acids. Germline V gives CDR1 SGHTA, CDR2 FQGNSA. CDR3 protein: CASSPNRGKETQYF. The CDR3 DNA is TGTGCCAGCAGCCCAAACAGGGGGAAAGAGACCCAGTACTTC.

This chain connects TRBV19 to TRBJ2-5, with 9 bases that match TRBD1. CDR1 and CDR2 from the germline V gene are LNHDA and SQIVND (reference sequence). Trimming took 1 base from V and 5 from J; bases not matched to a gene: 5. This CDR3 is built from 15 residues. This chain's CDR3 is CASSIGTGGGETQYF. The CDR3 nucleotides are TGTGCCAGTAGTATAGGAACAGGGGGCGGTGAGACCCAGTACTTC. Full variable domain (rest looked up from reference TRBV19 and TRBJ2-5): DGGITQSPKYLFRKEGQNVTLSCEQNLNHDAMYWYRQDPGQGLRLIYYSQIVNDFQKGDIAEGYSVSREKKESFPLTVTSAQKNPTAFYLCASSIGTGGGETQYFGPGTRLLVL.

The rearrangement uses TRBV7-9 and TRBJ2-1; D gene unclear. Germline V gene data show CDR1 as SEHNR and CDR2 as FQNEAQ (reference sequence). The CDR3 runs 14 residues. The V end was cut by 2 bases, the J end by 6 bases, with 11 bases between. CDR3 DNA sequence: TGTGCCAGCAGCTTATCATCACCTTTCAATGAGCAGTTCTTC. Encoded protein: CASSLSSPFNEQFF.

The CDR3 protein is CSVGADANYGYTF. The CDR3 nucleotides are TGCAGCGTTGGGGCAGACGCTAACTATGGCTACACCTTC. The chain has TRBV29-1 and TRBJ1-2; D is ambiguous. Per the germline V gene, CDR1 is SQVTM and CDR2 is ANQGSEA. The CDR3 covers 13 residues. Trimming left V 4 bases short and J 0 bases short, with 9 bases between.

This clone was detected only a few times. The rearrangement uses TRBV7-2 and TRBJ2-7; perhaps TRBD2 as D (5 bases). Trimming pared 3 bases from V and 3 bases from J, leaving 9 bases between. CDR1 is SGHTA, CDR2 FQGNSA, per germline. CDR3 length equals 13 residues. This CDR3 is CASSLSDYYEQYF. The CDR3 nucleotides are TGTGCCAGCAGCTTGTCAGACTACTACGAGCAGTACTTC.

The V call is TRBV19, the J call TRBJ1-4; D is perhaps TRBD1 (5 bases). Trimming cost V 4 bases and J 10 bases, with 13 bases left between them. Per germline, CDR1 LNHDA and CDR2 SQIVND (reference sequence). The CDR3 loop spans 13 amino acids. CDR3 in DNA: TGTGCCAGTAGTAGCCAGGGTGCGAGAAAACTGTTTTTT. Translation gives CASSSQGARKLFF.

This chain uses TRBV7-8 with TRBJ1-2, with D uncertain. Germline CDR1 SGHVS, CDR2 FQNEAQ. The CDR3 is 13 amino acids. V was trimmed by 3 bases and J by 4 bases, leaving 9 bases between them. The CDR3, as DNA: TGTGCCAGCAGCTTGGACGGAGCCTATGGCTACACCTTC. Encoded protein: CASSLDGAYGYTF.

The V call is TRBV27, the J call TRBJ1-6, with 9 bases aligning to TRBD1. In germline, CDR1 is MNHEY, CDR2 SMNVEV (reference sequence). This CDR3 contains 14 residues. The junction had 7 bases not matched to a gene; V was cut back by 8 bases and J by 8 bases. CDR3 bases: TGTGCCAGCCAACAACAGGGGGCGTATTCACCCCTCCACTTT. Translating gives CASQQQGAYSPLHF.

The chain couples TRBV29-1 to TRBJ1-1, with D possibly TRBD1 on 6 matching bases. V was pared by 4 bases and J by 4 bases, with 13 bases between. From germline, CDR1 is SQVTM and CDR2 ANQGSEA. The CDR3 has 13 amino acids. The chain's CDR3 is CSVGVPRGTEAFF. CDR3 nucleotides: TGCAGCGTTGGGGTCCCCAGGGGCACTGAAGCTTTCTTT.

This clone occurred a few times. CDR3: CASSLTGMAVGELFF. CDR3 nucleotide sequence: TGTGCCAGCAGCTTGACGGGTATGGCCGTCGGGGAGCTGTTTTTT. The gene calls are TRBV5-6 and TRBJ2-2, with unresolved D. The CDR3 sequence is 15 residues long. The germline V and J ends were trimmed by 1 base and 7 bases, with 14 bases remaining between them. Germline V gene lookup returns CDR1 SGHDT and CDR2 YYEEEE.

This clone has just a few counts. The V gene is TRBV29-1, the J gene TRBJ2-5; 7 bases fit TRBD2. The CDR3 is 13 amino acids. V shed 6 bases and J 3 bases; nucleotides not matched to a gene: 7. Per the germline V gene, CDR1 is SQVTM and CDR2 is ANQGSEA. CDR3 DNA sequence: TGCAGCGTGATAAAGCGGGGTAAAGAGACCCAGTACTTC. Protein product: CSVIKRGKETQYF.

The gene calls are TRBV30 and TRBJ2-7, with TRBD1 matching over 7 bases. The CDR3 totals 15 residues. Germline trimming cut 3 bases from V and 2 bases from J; bases unmatched to any gene: 10. Germline V lookup: CDR1 GTSNPN, CDR2 SVGIG (reference sequence). The chain's CDR3 is CAWRARQGATYEQYF. The CDR3 coding sequence is TGTGCCTGGAGGGCTAGACAGGGTGCAACCTACGAGCAGTACTTC.

The chain uses TRBV30 and TRBJ2-1; weak D call: TRBD2 (5 bases). The ends were cut back, 5 bases at V and 3 bases at J, with 8 bases in the middle. Germline V lookup: CDR1 GTSNPN, CDR2 SVGIG (reference sequence). The CDR3 has 12 amino acids. As DNA, the CDR3 is TGTGCCTGGGGAGGTGACTACAATGAGCAGTTCTTC. Protein product: CAWGGDYNEQFF. Complete variable domain (other parts from reference TRBV30 and TRBJ2-1): SQTIHQWPATLVQPVGSPLSLECTVEGTSNPNLYWYRQAAGRGLQLLFYSVGIGQISSEVPQNLSASRPQDRQFILSSKKLLLSDSGFYLCAWGGDYNEQFFGPGTRLTVL.

This clone came up a few times. Other DNA sequences from this sample encode an identical CDR3 as well. The chain uses TRBV9 and TRBJ2-3; D is unclear. CDR3 length: 13 residues. V lost 0 bases and J lost 5, with 7 bases in between. Germline lookup yields CDR1 SGDLS and CDR2 YYNGEE. The CDR3 DNA sequence: TGTGCCAGCAGCGTAGTGGTTGGAGATACGCAGTATTTT. It encodes CASSVVVGDTQYF.

The V gene is TRBV5-6, the J gene TRBJ1-2; the D gene is possibly TRBD1 (5 bases). Germline V gene lookup returns CDR1 SGHDT and CDR2 YYEEEE. V lost 0 bases and J lost 8, with 14 bases in between. The CDR3 covers 14 residues. CDR3 region: CASSLAGPGRGYTF. The CDR3 DNA reads TGTGCCAGCAGCTTGGCGGGACCCGGCCGCGGCTACACCTTC.

This chain connects TRBV29-1 to TRBJ2-5; D may correspond to TRBD1 or TRBD2 (5 bases each). The CDR3 spans 14 residues. Trimming left V 7 bases short and J 2 bases short, with 17 bases between. CDR1 SQVTM and CDR2 ANQGSEA come from the germline V gene. The CDR3 is CSATQGRLQETQYF. In nucleotides, the CDR3 is TGCAGCGCCACTCAGGGACGGCTGCAAGAGACCCAGTACTTC.

The chain has TRBV29-1 and TRBJ2-5; 9 bases align to TRBD1. V lost 7 bases and J lost 4; bases outside the gene matches: 13. Germline assignment: CDR1 SQVTM and CDR2 ANQGSEA. The CDR3 spans 15 residues. CDR3 region: CSGKQGAFLLETQYF. In nucleotides, the CDR3 is TGCAGCGGCAAACAGGGGGCGTTTCTCTTAGAGACCCAGTACTTC.

The rearrangement uses TRBV6-5 and TRBJ1-2, with 9 bases that match TRBD1. The ends lost 5 bases at V and 8 bases at J; junction bases unmatched: 6. This CDR3 has 13 amino acids. CDR1 is MNHEY and CDR2 is SVGAGI in the germline V gene. In DNA form, the CDR3 reads TGTGCCAGCAGTGGACAGGGGCCTGGGGGCTACACCTTC. Protein product: CASSGQGPGGYTF.

The V call is TRBV30, the J call TRBJ2-2; unclear D gene. Trimming took 2 bases from V and 7 from J, leaving 8 bases between them. Germline V gene lookup returns CDR1 GTSNPN and CDR2 SVGIG (reference sequence). There are 12 residues in the CDR3. CDR3 sequence reads: CAWSRWVGELFF. The CDR3, as DNA: TGTGCCTGGAGTCGATGGGTCGGGGAGCTGTTTTTT. The whole variable domain, filled in from reference TRBV30 and TRBJ2-2, reads SQTIHQWPATLVQPVGSPLSLECTVEGTSNPNLYWYRQAAGRGLQLLFYSVGIGQISSEVPQNLSASRPQDRQFILSSKKLLLSDSGFYLCAWSRWVGELFFGEGSRLTVL.

The chain is built from TRBV7-9 and TRBJ1-2; TRBD1 matches at 9 bases. The V gene end was trimmed by 5 bases and the J gene end by 6 bases; junction bases not matched to a gene: 10. The CDR3 spans 15 residues. Looked up from germline, CDR1 is SEHNR and CDR2 is FQNEAQ (reference sequence). The CDR3 DNA reads TGTGCCAGCAGCATTACTTCGACAGGGGGGCATGGCTACACCTTC. Residues: CASSITSTGGHGYTF.